These 21 T cell receptor beta chains came from one sample sequenced in a study of shared clonotypes between healthy human individuals. Naive CD8 cells comprised CD45RO-negative, CCR7-positively selected cells, excluding terminally differentiated effector memory CD45RA+ cells. Sequencing was performed with immunoSEQ multiplex PCR; in TCRdb, only in-frame clones are kept and a portion is missing. The table includes approximately 2,000,000 clones, 80% to 95% detected once. The specimen sequenced was naive CD8+ T cells from PBMCs. These receptors all stem from a man aged 18 to 29 in good health. Some clones in this sample may be carry-over from other donors' samples.

In regard to this clone: At the DNA level, this CDR3 is encoded by other sequences in the same sample as well. This chain joins TRBV19 and TRBJ2-1; D is ambiguous. Germline lookup yields CDR1 LNHDA and CDR2 SQIVND (reference sequence). The CDR3 loop spans 13 amino acids. Between the trimmed V and J ends, which lost 1 base and 4 bases, there was a span of 5 bases. The DNA for the CDR3 is TGTGCCAGTAGTATAGTAGGATACAATGAGCAGTTCTTC. It encodes CASSIVGYNEQFF.

A word on this clone: Other nucleotide sequences from this sample produce the same CDR3. V usage is TRBV7-2 and J usage is TRBJ2-1; D possibly uses TRBD1 or TRBD2 (6 bases each). V was pared by 5 bases and J by 8 bases, with 13 bases between. Germline assignment: CDR1 SGHTA and CDR2 FQGNSA. CDR3 length: 13 residues. The CDR3 here is CASSLDRGHEQFF. CDR3 coding DNA: TGTGCCAGCAGCCTGGATCGGGGGCATGAGCAGTTCTTC.

This clone was counted a single time. V is TRBV19 and J is TRBJ1-1; D is perhaps TRBD1 (5 bases). The CDR3 totals 13 residues. Looked up from germline, CDR1 is LNHDA and CDR2 is SQIVND (reference sequence). The germline V and J ends were trimmed by 1 base and 4 bases, with 7 bases remaining between them. The CDR3 region is CASSIGGFTEAFF. DNA of the CDR3: TGTGCCAGTAGTATAGGGGGGTTCACTGAAGCTTTCTTT.

About this clone: Other DNA sequences in this sample translate to the same CDR3. V gene TRBV29-1 combines with J gene TRBJ1-2; 9 bases map to TRBD1. V was pared by 5 bases and J by 3 bases, with 1 base of the junction left unmatched. Germline assignment: CDR1 SQVTM and CDR2 ANQGSEA. The CDR3 runs to 12 residues. CDR3 nucleotide sequence: TGCAGCGTTCGGACAGGGGACTATGGCTACACCTTC. Amino acid sequence: CSVRTGDYGYTF.

The chain combines TRBV6-5 with TRBJ2-1; D uncertain. Germline V gives CDR1 MNHEY, CDR2 SVGAGI. Trimming stripped 2 bases from V and 4 bases from J, with 12 bases between. This CDR3 spans 15 amino acids. The CDR3 region has the DNA TGTGCCAGCAGTTACCAGATGGCGACGTACAATGAGCAGTTCTTC. It translates to CASSYQMATYNEQFF.

The chain combines TRBV6-8 with TRBJ2-1; maybe TRBD2 (5 bases). V was shortened by 8 bases and J by 7 bases, with 18 bases between the two germline ends. The CDR3 is 14 residues long. Germline CDR1 is MNHGY and CDR2 is SAAAGT. In nucleotides, the CDR3 is TGTGCCAGCGGAAGGGAGAAAGGCTGGAATGAGCAGTTCTTC. Translation gives CASGREKGWNEQFF.

The chain links TRBV27 to TRBJ2-7; 13 nucleotides line up with TRBD2. Germline CDR1 reads MNHEY; CDR2 reads SMNVEV (reference sequence). The CDR3 covers 14 residues. V lost 6 bases to trimming and J lost 6 bases; unmatched junction nucleotides: 5. The CDR3 loop reads CASSRWTSGSEQYF. In DNA form, the CDR3 reads TGTGCCAGCAGCCGTTGGACTAGCGGGAGCGAGCAGTACTTC.

The chain employs TRBV7-9 and TRBJ1-1, with D possibly matching TRBD1 (5 bases). Germline CDR1 and CDR2: SEHNR and FQNEAQ (reference sequence). The CDR3 runs to 18 residues. Trimming took 4 bases from V and 0 from J, leaving 21 bases between them. CDR3 in amino acids: CASSSSSGTFTLNTEAFF. DNA of the CDR3: TGTGCCAGCAGCTCGAGCTCCGGGACCTTCACCTTGAACACTGAAGCTTTCTTT. The whole variable domain, filled in from reference TRBV7-9 and TRBJ1-1, reads DTGVSQNPRHKITKRGQNVTFRCDPISEHNRLYWYRQTLGQGPEFLTYFQNEAQLEKSRLLSDRFSAERPKGSFSTLEIQRTEQGDSAMYLCASSSSSGTFTLNTEAFFGQGTRLTVV.

On this clone itself: Other DNA sequences in the sample encode the same CDR3. V usage is TRBV27 and J usage is TRBJ1-5; 10 positions match TRBD1. The CDR3 extends over 14 amino acids. Germline CDR1 and CDR2: MNHEY and SMNVEV (reference sequence). Trimming cost V 3 bases and J 7 bases; bases outside gene matches: 3. CDR3 sequence reads: CASSFRDRGQPQHF. As DNA, the CDR3 is TGTGCCAGCAGTTTTAGGGACAGGGGACAGCCCCAGCATTTT.

The chain combines TRBV6-6 with TRBJ1-2; 9 nucleotides match TRBD1. J lost 5 bases, V lost 2 bases, and 9 bases had no gene match. Germline CDR1 and CDR2: MNHNY and SVGAGI (reference sequence). This CDR3 is 16 amino acids long. Here the CDR3 DNA reads TGTGCCAGCAGTTACCCGGGACAGGGAGTTGATTATGGCTACACCTTC. The encoded protein is CASSYPGQGVDYGYTF.

The chain uses TRBV2 and TRBJ1-1, with TRBD1 as a possible D gene (6 bases). The CDR3 extends over 11 amino acids. In germline, CDR1 is SNHLY, CDR2 FYNNEI. Trimming removed 8 bases from V and 6 bases from J, with 10 bases in between. The chain's CDR3 is CASGGAPEAFF. In nucleotides, the CDR3 is TGTGCCAGCGGGGGGGCCCCTGAAGCTTTCTTT.

This chain links TRBV18 with TRBJ2-5; D tentatively reads TRBD1 or TRBD2 (5 bases each). Deletions cut 6 bases from V and 7 bases from J, with 15 bases between. Germline CDR1 KGHSH, CDR2 LQKENI. The CDR3 runs 13 residues. This CDR3 reads CASSHARDGTQYF. The CDR3 region has the DNA TGTGCCAGCTCGCACGCTAGGGACGGGACCCAGTACTTC.

This clone was seen only a few times. The V and J genes are TRBV30 and TRBJ1-5, with D possibly TRBD1 on 5 matching bases. V was shortened by 2 bases and J by 4 bases, with 12 bases between the two germline ends. The CDR3 is 14 residues long. Germline lookup yields CDR1 GTSNPN and CDR2 SVGIG (reference sequence). CDR3: CAWSWGQNNQPQHF. The DNA of the CDR3 is TGTGCCTGGAGTTGGGGCCAGAATAATCAGCCCCAGCATTTT.

This chain uses TRBV5-1 with TRBJ2-2, with 7 bases that match TRBD1. J was trimmed by 6 bases and V by 4 bases; bases with no gene match: 18. The CDR3 runs to 18 residues. Germline V gene sequence: CDR1 SGHRS, CDR2 YFSETQ. In nucleotides, the CDR3 is TGCGCCAGCAGCCCGAACCGGAGACAGGGTTTTAGGTCCGGGGAGCTGTTTTTT. Translating gives CASSPNRRQGFRSGELFF.

The chain is built from TRBV7-9 and TRBJ1-2, with D unresolved. From germline, CDR1 is SEHNR and CDR2 FQNEAQ (reference sequence). V gave up 5 bases and J gave up 6 bases, with 16 bases separating them. The CDR3 has 14 amino acids. The CDR3 region is CASSRVPDENGYTF. The DNA of the CDR3 is TGTGCCAGCAGCCGCGTGCCGGACGAGAATGGCTACACCTTC. The variable domain in full, with the rest retrieved from reference TRBV7-9 and TRBJ1-2, is DTGVSQNPRHKITKRGQNVTFRCDPISEHNRLYWYRQTLGQGPEFLTYFQNEAQLEKSRLLSDRFSAERPKGSFSTLEIQRTEQGDSAMYLCASSRVPDENGYTFGSGTRLTVV.

The chain links TRBV5-1 to TRBJ1-1; tentatively, D is TRBD1 (6 bases). Germline CDR1 is SGHRS and CDR2 is YFSETQ. V was clipped by 2 bases and J by 6 bases, with 11 bases between them. There are 13 residues in the CDR3. CDR3 protein: CASSFGGAAEAFF. CDR3 DNA: TGCGCCAGCAGCTTTGGGGGGGCGGCTGAAGCTTTCTTT.

V is TRBV27 and J is TRBJ2-1; 14 bases agree with TRBD2. Germline CDR1 and CDR2: MNHEY and SMNVEV (reference sequence). This CDR3 has 17 residues. The ends lost 2 bases at V and 6 bases at J; junction bases unmatched: 6. The chain's CDR3 is CASSLGGLAGGPNEQFF. CDR3 nucleotides: TGTGCCAGCAGTTTAGGCGGACTAGCGGGAGGTCCCAATGAGCAGTTCTTC.

J is TRBJ1-4 and V is TRBV13, with unresolved D. CDR1 PRHDT and CDR2 FYEKMQ come from the germline V gene (reference sequence). The ends were cut back, 0 bases at V and 8 bases at J, with 28 bases in the middle. CDR3 length equals 20 residues. CDR3 sequence: CASSLGKGGFFAEAYEKLFF. The CDR3 coding sequence is TGTGCCAGCAGCTTAGGGAAGGGAGGATTTTTTGCAGAGGCGTACGAAAAACTGTTTTTT.

The chain employs TRBV7-6 and TRBJ2-1, with a possible D match to TRBD2 (6 bases). V gave up 3 bases and J gave up 5 bases, with 17 bases separating them. Germline V gene lookup returns CDR1 SGHVS and CDR2 FNYEAQ. This CDR3 is built from 16 residues. The CDR3 loop reads CASSFSDYSGHNEQFF. DNA of the CDR3: TGTGCCAGCAGCTTCTCGGACTACTCGGGGCACAATGAGCAGTTCTTC.

The rearrangement links TRBV19 to TRBJ1-1; D possibly corresponds to TRBD1 (6 bases). CDR1 is LNHDA, CDR2 SQIVND, per germline (reference sequence). The CDR3 totals 14 residues. The ends were cut back, 9 bases at V and 3 bases at J, with 17 bases in the middle. The CDR3 sequence is CASRRQARDTEAFF. DNA of the CDR3: TGTGCCAGCCGGCGACAGGCCCGGGACACTGAAGCTTTCTTT. The whole variable domain, filled in from reference TRBV19 and TRBJ1-1, reads DGGITQSPKYLFRKEGQNVTLSCEQNLNHDAMYWYRQDPGQGLRLIYYSQIVNDFQKGDIAEGYSVSREKKESFPLTVTSAQKNPTAFYLCASRRQARDTEAFFGQGTRLTVV.

The V call is TRBV4-1, the J call TRBJ1-5, with D possibly matching TRBD1 (6 bases). Germline CDR1 and CDR2: MGHRA and YSYEKL. The length of the CDR3 is 15 residues. With 3 bases removed from V and 3 bases from J, the gap between germline ends came to 12 bases. The CDR3 DNA reads as TGCGCCAGCAGCCACCTACAGGGAACCAATCAGCCCCAGCATTTT. Protein: CASSHLQGTNQPQHF.